This TCR beta chain was recorded in a study of blood T cell repertoires in COVID-19. Libraries were prepared by immunoSEQ multiplex PCR; TCRdb keeps only in-frame clonotypes and omits some of them. The sample lists approximately 240,000 clones, about 80% seen once, with 3% to 3.5% in the top ten. Trimming removed 6 bases from V and 0 bases from J; junction bases left unmatched: 7. The germline V gene has CDR1 SNHLY and CDR2 FYNNEI. The CDR3 is 15 amino acids. The rearrangement uses TRBV2 and TRBJ1-2, with 7 bases matching TRBD1. This TCR came from a woman in her twenties or thirties who had recovered from COVID-19. Sequenced sample: peripheral blood. The CDR3, as DNA: TGTGCCAGCAGCAGGGGACAGAGAGCTAACTATGGCTACACCTTC. This gives the protein CASSRGQRANYGYTF.